The TCR beta chain described here comes from a study of CD8 T cells in ankylosing spondylitis. Study conclusions and caveats: Significant enrichment of disease-linked clones was reportedly seen in matched ankylosing spondylitis synovial fluid.

In this sample, this clonotype turned up a few times. The antigen remains unidentified. TCRdb passed the 5' RACE reads through MiXCR, listing each CDR3 protein once. The data contain 150,000 to 200,000 distinct CDR3 sequences, 9.5% to 13% of them singletons. The CDR3 runs 17 residues. Per the germline V gene, CDR1 is SGHTA and CDR2 is FQGNSA. V trimming: 0 bases; J trimming: 5 bases; junction bases outside the gene matches: 6. The specimen sequenced was blood, either unsorted or a sorted T cell fraction (not recorded which). The chain couples TRBV7-2 to TRBJ2-2; TRBD2 agrees at 10 bases. The TCR sequence derives from a male donor with ankylosing spondylitis or in good health (not recorded which). The CDR3 is CASSLAASGSWTGELFF. DNA of the CDR3: TGTGCCAGCAGCTTAGCGGCTAGCGGGAGTTGGACCGGGGAGCTGTTTTTT.